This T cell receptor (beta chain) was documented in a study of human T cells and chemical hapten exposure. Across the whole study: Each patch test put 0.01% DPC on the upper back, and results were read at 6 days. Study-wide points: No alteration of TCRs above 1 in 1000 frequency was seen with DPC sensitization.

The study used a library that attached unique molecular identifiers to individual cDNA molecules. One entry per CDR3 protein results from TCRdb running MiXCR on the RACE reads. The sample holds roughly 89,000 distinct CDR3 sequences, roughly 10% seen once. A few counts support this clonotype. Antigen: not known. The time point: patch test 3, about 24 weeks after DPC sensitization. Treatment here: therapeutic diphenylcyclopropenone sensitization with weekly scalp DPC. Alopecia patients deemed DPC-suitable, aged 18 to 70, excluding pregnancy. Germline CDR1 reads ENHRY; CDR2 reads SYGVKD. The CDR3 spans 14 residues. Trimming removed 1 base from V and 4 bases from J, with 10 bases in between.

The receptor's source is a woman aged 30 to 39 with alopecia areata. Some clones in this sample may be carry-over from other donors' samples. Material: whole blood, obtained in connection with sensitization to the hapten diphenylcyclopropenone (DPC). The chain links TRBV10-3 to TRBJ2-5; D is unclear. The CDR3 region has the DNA TGTGCCATCAGTGAGTTAGAACATCCAGAGACCCAGTACTTC. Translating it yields CAISELEHPETQYF.